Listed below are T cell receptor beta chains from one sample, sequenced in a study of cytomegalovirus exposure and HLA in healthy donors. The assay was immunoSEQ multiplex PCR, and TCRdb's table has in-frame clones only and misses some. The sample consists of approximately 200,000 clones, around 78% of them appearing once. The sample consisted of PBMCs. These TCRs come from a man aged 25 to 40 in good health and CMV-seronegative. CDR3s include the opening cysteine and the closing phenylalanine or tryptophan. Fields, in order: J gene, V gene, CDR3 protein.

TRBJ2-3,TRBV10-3,CAIRAGQYTDTQYF
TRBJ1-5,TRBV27,CASSTDRDQPQHF
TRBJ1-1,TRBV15,CATSRDLTEAFF
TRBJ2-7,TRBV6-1,CASLLSAGHYEQYF
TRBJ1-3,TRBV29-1,CSVGTGLENTIYF
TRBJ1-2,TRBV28,CASYTRHNRDSPINYGYTF
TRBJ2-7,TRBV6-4,CASSPTGQKGEQYF
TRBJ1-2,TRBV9,CASSVASRYGYTF
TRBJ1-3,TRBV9,CASSAQDRGFTGNTIYF
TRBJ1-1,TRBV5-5,CASSSQQGLNTEAFF
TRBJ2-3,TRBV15,CATSRGAGGGTDTQYF
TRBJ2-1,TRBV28,CASAYFVTYSNEQFF
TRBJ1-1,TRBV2,CASATANTEAFF
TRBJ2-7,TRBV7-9,CASSLLAGEEQYF
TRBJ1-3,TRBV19,CASSTDGGRGNTIYF
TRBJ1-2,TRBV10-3,CAIRPAGYGYTF
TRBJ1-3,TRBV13,CASSIYRRGGGNTIYF
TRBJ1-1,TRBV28,CASSSQGWTEAFF
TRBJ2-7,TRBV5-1,CASRPTSGRSYEQYF
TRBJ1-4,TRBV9,CASSADRGPPNEKLFF
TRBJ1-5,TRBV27,CASREDGGTGQPQHF
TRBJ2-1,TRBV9,CASSGGLAVYNEQFF
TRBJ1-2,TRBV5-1,CASSRTGDDGYTF
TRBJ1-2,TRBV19,CASSWGRGDYGYTF
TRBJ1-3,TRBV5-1,CASSPDRLSGNTIYF
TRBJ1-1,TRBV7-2,CASSLTRAATEAFF
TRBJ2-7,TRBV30,CAWSVLAGGEQYF
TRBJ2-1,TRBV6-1,CASSVVGNEQFF
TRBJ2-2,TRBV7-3,CASSSTNTGELFF
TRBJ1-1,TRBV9,CASSAGQGVGNTEAFF
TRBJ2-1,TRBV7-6,CASSLVGTATYNEQFF
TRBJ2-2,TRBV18,CASSPPAQASGELFF
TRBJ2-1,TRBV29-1,CSVEVRGAVEQFF
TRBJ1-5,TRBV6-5,CASSPLSNQPQHF
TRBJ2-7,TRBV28,CASKILGNSYEQYF
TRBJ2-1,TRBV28,CASSNHGTAYNEQFF
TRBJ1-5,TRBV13,CASSQRLVRTGGSGPQHF
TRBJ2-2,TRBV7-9,CASSRIQGGAGELFF
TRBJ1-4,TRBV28,CASSLIAGNFEKLFF
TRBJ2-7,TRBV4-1,CASSSPGQNYEQYF
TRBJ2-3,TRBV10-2,CASSEFRLASNTDTQYF
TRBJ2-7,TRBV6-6,CASSPEGGLYEQYF
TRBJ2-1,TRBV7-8,CASSLPLASGRADEQFF
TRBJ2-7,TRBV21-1,CALRSGGISYEQYF
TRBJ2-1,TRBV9,CASSVEIAGDNEQFF
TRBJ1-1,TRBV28,CASSLIKAGRPEAFF
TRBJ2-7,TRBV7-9,CASSQPRLAGEYEQYF
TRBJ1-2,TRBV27,CASSHRTGFHYGYTF
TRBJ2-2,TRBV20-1,CSAGNTGELFF